Following are 23 T cell receptor beta chains from one sample sequenced in a study of a mutant IDH1 vaccine in newly diagnosed glioma. Time point denoted: baseline, week 1 (first vaccination visit). Treatment of the sample: pre-vaccination baseline after standard-of-care therapy. The table came from immunoSEQ multiplex PCR; TCRdb's copy has only in-frame clones and leaves some out. There are about 96,000 clones in the sample; around four fifths occur only once, and roughly 7% lies in the top ten. Sequencing used PBMCs, obtained from a glioma patient treated with radiotherapy, temozolomide or both. Receptors originate from a man between 35 and 55 years old with glioma.

This sequence joins TRBV11-2 and TRBJ2-7; TRBD1 matches 9 bases. V lost 5 bases, J lost 1 base, and 6 bases stayed unmatched. CDR3 size: 15 residues. The germline V gene has CDR1 SGHAT and CDR2 FQNNGV. The CDR3 reads CASSDRDRASYEQYF. In nucleotides, the CDR3 is TGTGCCAGCAGCGACCGGGACAGGGCTTCCTACGAGCAGTACTTC.

The chain combines TRBV18 with TRBJ2-7, with TRBD2 identical over 8 bases. Per the germline V gene, CDR1 is KGHSH and CDR2 is LQKENI. The CDR3 runs to 14 residues. With V trimmed by 8 bases and J by 5 bases, 11 bases remained unmatched. The CDR3 loop reads CASRPGTSVDEQYF. The CDR3 region has the DNA TGTGCCAGCCGCCCGGGGACTAGTGTCGACGAGCAGTACTTC.

A remark on this clone: An end of the junction does not agree with germline; a read error may underlie this. The chain is built from TRBV5-1 and TRBJ2-2, with D maybe TRBD2 (6 bases). The CDR3 has 16 residues. Germline CDR1 reads SGHRS; CDR2 reads YFSETQ. In DNA, the CDR3 is TGCGCCGGCAGCCCGGCGGGGACCAGGGACACCGGGGAGCTGTTTTTT. Residues: CAGSPAGTRDTGELFF. Drawing the rest from reference TRBV5-1 and TRBJ2-2, the complete variable domain is KAGVTQTPRYLIKTRGQQVTLSCSPISGHRSVSWYQQTPGQGLQFLFEYFSETQRNKGNFPGRFSGRQFSNSRSEMNVSTLELGDSALYLCAGSPAGTRDTGELFFGEGSRLTVL.

The chain is built from TRBV4-3 and TRBJ1-2; D remains unclear. The CDR3 totals 13 residues. Trimming cost V 8 bases and J 0 bases, with 10 bases left between them. CDR1 and CDR2 from the germline V gene are LGHNA and YSLEER. CDR3: CASRRAANYGYTF. As DNA, the CDR3 is TGCGCCAGCCGAAGGGCAGCTAACTATGGCTACACCTTC.

J is TRBJ2-2 and V is TRBV14, with TRBD1 matching 9 bases. Trimming cost V 3 bases and J 5 bases; bases outside gene matches: 4. This CDR3 comprises 15 residues. The V gene's germline CDR1 is SGHDN and CDR2 FVKESK. The CDR3: CASSQGQGSTGELFF. The CDR3 nucleotides are TGTGCCAGCAGCCAGGGACAGGGAAGTACCGGGGAGCTGTTTTTT.

The V call is TRBV30, the J call TRBJ2-6; D ambiguous. The ends were cut back, 0 bases at V and 0 bases at J, with 3 bases in the middle. This CDR3 comprises 14 residues. Germline V CDR1 and CDR2: GTSNPN, SVGIG (reference sequence). As DNA, the CDR3 is TGTGCCTGGAGTGTGGACTCTGGGGCCAACGTCCTGACTTTC. Residues: CAWSVDSGANVLTF.

The chain has TRBV25-1 and TRBJ2-1; 7 bases align to TRBD2. V gave up 3 bases and J gave up 1 base; unmatched junction bases: 9. This CDR3 has 17 residues. CDR1 is MGHDK and CDR2 is SYGVNS in the germline V gene. This CDR3 is CASSDRKAGVSYNEQFF. The CDR3 region has the DNA TGTGCCAGCAGTGATCGTAAGGCGGGAGTGTCCTACAATGAGCAGTTCTTC.

Only one count was recorded for this clone. This sequence joins TRBV7-2 and TRBJ2-7; 12 nucleotides match TRBD2. This CDR3 is built from 16 residues. Trimming took 4 bases from V and 4 from J; bases not matched to a gene: 8. Germline loops: CDR1 SGHTA, CDR2 FQGNSA. As DNA, the CDR3 is TGTGCCAGCAGCTCTCAACTAGCGGGGGGAGCTTACGAGCAGTACTTC. Amino acids: CASSSQLAGGAYEQYF.

V gene TRBV11-2 combines with J gene TRBJ2-5; 15 positions agree with TRBD2. Germline CDR1 is SGHAT and CDR2 is FQNNGV. The CDR3 has 19 residues. The J segment lost 4 bases and the V segment lost 5 bases, leaving 14 bases of the junction unmatched. CDR3 sequence reads: CASSLHRGLAGGPRETQYF. CDR3 DNA: TGTGCCAGCAGCCTCCATCGAGGACTAGCGGGGGGGCCTCGAGAGACCCAGTACTTC.

V usage is TRBV5-6 and J usage is TRBJ2-3, with D perhaps TRBD1 (6 bases). This CDR3 contains 15 residues. From germline, CDR1 is SGHDT and CDR2 YYEEEE. V was cut by 1 base and J by 6 bases, with 15 bases left in between. This CDR3 reads CASSLIAGEKDTQYF. For the CDR3, the DNA is TGTGCCAGCAGCTTGATCGCAGGGGAAAAGGATACGCAGTATTTT.

The V gene is TRBV5-8, the J gene TRBJ2-5; perhaps D is TRBD1 or TRBD2 (5 bases each). This CDR3 spans 16 amino acids. V lost 3 bases and J lost 0, with 15 bases in between. Germline V gene lookup returns CDR1 SGHTS and CDR2 YDEGEE. As DNA, the CDR3 is TGTGCCAGCAGCTCCGACCGGGGCTCGTACCAAGAGACCCAGTACTTC. Translated: CASSSDRGSYQETQYF.

The V call is TRBV5-6, the J call TRBJ1-2; D unresolved. The V gene lost 3 bases and the J gene lost 6 bases, with 9 bases spanning the gap. The CDR3 runs 12 residues. CDR1 and CDR2 from the germline V gene are SGHDT and YYEEEE. CDR3 sequence (DNA): TGTGCCAGCAGCTGGCCCTGGGATGGCTACACCTTC. The encoded protein is CASSWPWDGYTF.

The chain employs TRBV6-1 and TRBJ2-7; unclear D gene. V dropped 5 bases and J dropped 2 bases, with 10 bases sitting between them. Germline V CDR1 and CDR2: MNHNS, SASEGT. The CDR3 runs to 13 residues. CDR3 coding DNA: TGTGCCAGCAGTACAAGGCCCCCCTACGAGCAGTACTTC. Its translation: CASSTRPPYEQYF.

The J gene is TRBJ2-3, the V gene TRBV6-1, with a possible D match to TRBD2 (6 bases). In germline, CDR1 is MNHNS, CDR2 SASEGT. The CDR3 sequence is 13 residues long. V gave up 6 bases and J gave up 0 bases, with 7 bases separating them. CDR3 DNA: TGTGCCAGCAGGCGGGATAGCACAGATACGCAGTATTTT. Amino acid sequence: CASRRDSTDTQYF.

This chain links TRBV5-4 with TRBJ2-2, with TRBD2 matching 7 bases. The CDR3 is 17 amino acids. Germline CDR1 reads SGHNT; CDR2 reads YYREEE (reference sequence). The trim removed 4 bases at V and 4 bases at J, leaving 13 bases unmatched. CDR3 bases: TGTGCCAGCAGCCCCTCGGCGGGGGATCGGGGCACCGGGGAGCTGTTTTTT. The encoded protein is CASSPSAGDRGTGELFF.

The rearrangement links TRBV7-6 to TRBJ2-5, with 7 nucleotides matching TRBD2. The CDR3 runs 15 residues. Germline assignment: CDR1 SGHVS and CDR2 FNYEAQ. V lost 4 bases, J lost 3 bases, and 8 bases stayed unmatched. In DNA, the CDR3 is TGTGCCAGCAGCTGGAGCGGGACGGGGAAAGAGACCCAGTACTTC. This encodes CASSWSGTGKETQYF.

V gene TRBV28 combines with J gene TRBJ2-7; TRBD1 aligns across 7 bases. The V gene's germline CDR1 is MDHEN and CDR2 SYDVKM. Unmatched junction bases numbered 11, after V lost 2 bases and J lost 7 bases. The CDR3 totals 15 residues. The CDR3 here is CASSLIDRDPGEQYF. In nucleotides, the CDR3 is TGTGCCAGCAGTTTAATAGACAGGGATCCAGGGGAGCAGTACTTC.

For the CDR3, the DNA is TGTGCCTGGAGCGCCTGGGGCGGCCTATCCTACGAGCAGTACTTC. This gives the protein CAWSAWGGLSYEQYF. This chain joins TRBV30 and TRBJ2-7; TRBD1 might be the D (5 bases). Looked up from germline, CDR1 is GTSNPN and CDR2 is SVGIG (reference sequence). The V end lost 3 bases, the J end lost 1 base, and 16 bases lay between the germline ends. The CDR3 totals 15 residues.

The genes are TRBV28 and TRBJ1-5; D may be TRBD1 (6 bases). This CDR3 has 15 amino acids. CDR1 and CDR2 (germline): MDHEN, SYDVKM. V shed 2 bases and J shed 1 base, with 9 bases lying between them. CDR3 sequence: CASSLRGGSNQPQHF. In nucleotides, the CDR3 is TGTGCCAGCAGTTTAAGGGGGGGGAGCAATCAGCCCCAGCATTTT.

The chain combines TRBV4-3 with TRBJ1-6, with D perhaps TRBD1 (5 bases). V was trimmed by 1 base and J by 3 bases, leaving 7 bases between them. The CDR3 is made up of 15 amino acids. Per the germline V gene, CDR1 is LGHNA and CDR2 is YSLEER. CDR3 residues: CASSQAQVYNSPLHF. The CDR3 nucleotides are TGCGCCAGCAGCCAAGCACAGGTCTATAATTCACCCCTCCACTTT.

The CDR3 spells CASSPKRNTGELFF. The CDR3 nucleotides are TGTGCCAGCAGCCCAAAGAGGAACACCGGGGAGCTGTTTTTT. The chain is built from TRBV7-9 and TRBJ2-2; D not certain. Germline V lookup: CDR1 SEHNR, CDR2 FQNEAQ (reference sequence). The CDR3 is 14 residues long. V lost 5 bases to trimming and J lost 1 base, with 8 bases between them.

This rearrangement joins TRBV2 to TRBJ1-2; D gene unclear. CDR1 and CDR2 from the germline V gene are SNHLY and FYNNEI. The CDR3 sequence is 15 residues long. V lost 0 bases and J 3 bases, leaving 11 bases between the germline ends. The chain's CDR3 is CASSEALAAHYGYTF. The DNA for the CDR3 is TGTGCCAGCAGTGAAGCGCTGGCAGCTCACTATGGCTACACCTTC.

The gene calls are TRBV4-3 and TRBJ2-7, with TRBD1 as a possible D gene (5 bases). Germline V CDR1 and CDR2: LGHNA, YSLEER. There are 14 residues in the CDR3. The germline V and J ends were trimmed by 1 base and 5 bases, with 12 bases remaining between them. The CDR3 bases are TGCGCCAGCAGCCAAGGACAGAACCGGGACGAGCAGTACTTC. Protein: CASSQGQNRDEQYF.